These 19 T cell receptor beta chains came from one sample sequenced in a study of blood T cell repertoires in COVID-19. TCRdb's table, derived via immunoSEQ multiplex PCR, lists solely in-frame clones and lacks some. This table holds fewer than 250,000 clones, about 86% found once. Sequenced: PBMCs or T cells enriched from blood (not recorded which). The receptors derive from a woman between 50 and 59 years old with acute COVID-19.

The gene calls are TRBV19 and TRBJ1-4, with 10 bases fitting TRBD1. Germline lookup yields CDR1 LNHDA and CDR2 SQIVND (reference sequence). The CDR3 length is 14 residues. J lost 7 bases, V lost 10 bases, and 9 bases had no gene match. CDR3 DNA sequence: TGTGCCACTGTGGACAGGGGGGGAGGTGAAAAACTGTTTTTT. Amino acid sequence: CATVDRGGGEKLFF.

The chain links TRBV19 to TRBJ1-5; 7 nucleotides agree with TRBD1. Germline CDR1 reads LNHDA; CDR2 reads SQIVND (reference sequence). The CDR3 is 13 amino acids. J gave up 7 bases and V 8 bases, and 8 bases lay outside the gene matches. The chain's CDR3 is CASDRVGGQPQHF. CDR3 coding DNA: TGTGCCAGTGACAGGGTGGGTGGCCAGCCCCAGCATTTT.

V gene TRBV18 combines with J gene TRBJ1-2; a weak D match, TRBD1 (6 bases). Trimming pared 3 bases from V and 0 bases from J, leaving 8 bases between. Per the germline V gene, CDR1 is KGHSH and CDR2 is LQKENI. The CDR3 totals 14 residues. CDR3 residues: CASSPTGPNYGYTF. The DNA of the CDR3 is TGTGCCAGCTCACCGACAGGCCCTAACTATGGCTACACCTTC. The whole variable domain, remainder taken from reference TRBV18 and TRBJ1-2, is NAGVMQNPRHLVRRRGQEARLRCSPMKGHSHVYWYRQLPEEGLKFMVYLQKENIIDESGMPKERFSAEFPKEGPSILRIQQVVRGDSAAYFCASSPTGPNYGYTFGSGTRLTVV.

This clone was found once. The chain uses TRBV28 and TRBJ1-4; 7 bases are shared with TRBD1. The germline V gene encodes CDR1 MDHEN and CDR2 SYDVKM. This CDR3 spans 16 amino acids. V lost 6 bases, J lost 3 bases, and 10 bases stayed unmatched. The CDR3 region has the DNA TGTGCCAGCAGGCCTAGACCGGGACAGTCTAATGAAAAACTGTTTTTT. Protein sequence: CASRPRPGQSNEKLFF.

This chain links TRBV7-8 with TRBJ2-1; D possibly corresponds to TRBD2 (5 bases). This CDR3 has 15 amino acids. Per germline, CDR1 SGHVS and CDR2 FQNEAQ. Trimming removed 7 bases from V and 5 bases from J, with 18 bases in between. CDR3 sequence: CASTPKGSADNEQFF. The CDR3 DNA reads as TGTGCCAGCACTCCAAAAGGTAGCGCAGACAATGAGCAGTTCTTC.

This clone was picked up a small number of times. This rearrangement joins TRBV5-4 to TRBJ2-7; D may be TRBD2 (6 bases). Germline V gene sequence: CDR1 SGHNT, CDR2 YYREEE (reference sequence). This CDR3 comprises 15 residues. V was trimmed by 0 bases and J by 2 bases, leaving 12 bases between them. The CDR3 sequence: CASSLVIGTAYEQYF. For the CDR3, the DNA is TGTGCCAGCAGCTTGGTCATCGGGACTGCCTACGAGCAGTACTTC. The whole variable domain, filled in from reference TRBV5-4 and TRBJ2-7, reads ETGVTQSPTHLIKTRGQQVTLRCSSQSGHNTVSWYQQALGQGPQFIFQYYREEENGRGNFPPRFSGLQFPNYSSELNVNALELDDSALYLCASSLVIGTAYEQYFGPGTRLTVT.

This clone came up a few times. The chain has TRBV29-1 and TRBJ2-1, with TRBD1 matching over 9 bases. Per the germline V gene, CDR1 is SQVTM and CDR2 is ANQGSEA. Trimming removed 7 bases from V and 7 bases from J; junction bases left unmatched: 14. The CDR3 is 15 residues long. This CDR3 is CSAQSQGAQGNEQFF. The CDR3 DNA follows: TGCAGCGCCCAATCACAGGGGGCGCAAGGAAATGAGCAGTTCTTC.

The V gene is TRBV6-6, the J gene TRBJ2-1; TRBD1 matches at 9 bases. The CDR3 extends over 16 amino acids. J gave up 8 bases and V 6 bases, and 14 bases lay outside the gene matches. Germline-derived CDR1 and CDR2 are MNHNY and SVGAGI (reference sequence). This CDR3 is CASRQLRGQGPDEQFF. DNA of the CDR3: TGTGCCAGCAGACAGCTACGGGGACAGGGACCTGATGAGCAGTTCTTC.

The chain recombines TRBV28 with TRBJ2-3; the D gene is possibly TRBD2 (5 bases). The CDR3 sequence is 15 residues long. V lost 3 bases and J 3 bases, leaving 13 bases between the germline ends. In germline, CDR1 is MDHEN, CDR2 SYDVKM. CDR3 bases: TGTGCCAGCAGTTTGCTAGCCAAGTCGACAGATACGCAGTATTTT. It codes for CASSLLAKSTDTQYF.

J is TRBJ2-7 and V is TRBV28; the match to TRBD2 covers 7 bases. Germline CDR1 is MDHEN and CDR2 is SYDVKM. With 1 base clipped from V and 4 bases from J, the junction kept 19 bases outside the gene matches. The CDR3 has 19 residues. The CDR3 DNA sequence: TGTGCCAGCAGTTTATCGACCCGGCGCGACGGGGGGAACCCATACGAGCAGTACTTC. This codes for CASSLSTRRDGGNPYEQYF.

The rearrangement uses TRBV5-1 and TRBJ2-3, with 7 bases aligning to TRBD2. This CDR3 has 12 amino acids. Germline CDR1 is SGHRS and CDR2 is YFSETQ. V shed 4 bases, J shed 8 bases, and the junction held 4 bases outside the gene matches. This CDR3 reads CASSTPGGTQYF. CDR3 sequence (DNA): TGCGCCAGCAGCACACCGGGAGGTACGCAGTATTTT.

The chain uses TRBV25-1 and TRBJ2-7; 8 positions agree with TRBD1. Trimming at V came to 7 bases and at J to 0 bases, leaving 2 bases not matched to a gene. The length of the CDR3 is 13 residues. Germline V CDR1 and CDR2: MGHDK, SYGVNS. The CDR3 DNA is TGTGCCAGCACTCAGGGGGCCTCCTACGAGCAGTACTTC. It specifies CASTQGASYEQYF.

CDR3 DNA sequence: TGTGCCAGCAGTGGTCAGGGGGACTCACCCCTCCACTTT. It translates to CASSGQGDSPLHF. The chain links TRBV2 to TRBJ1-6; 7 bases fit TRBD1. The CDR3 is 13 amino acids. Germline V lookup: CDR1 SNHLY, CDR2 FYNNEI. With V trimmed by 4 bases and J by 10 bases, 4 bases remained unmatched.

The V gene is TRBV4-1, the J gene TRBJ1-4; 9 bases match TRBD1. There are 15 residues in the CDR3. From germline, CDR1 is MGHRA and CDR2 YSYEKL. V lost 0 bases, J lost 5 bases, and 1 base stayed unmatched. This CDR3 is CASSQDGTGNEKLFF. The CDR3 DNA reads TGCGCCAGCAGCCAAGATGGGACAGGGAATGAAAAACTGTTTTTT.

This clone was counted once. The V and J genes are TRBV4-1 and TRBJ2-7; TRBD1 is a possible D gene (6 bases). The germline V gene has CDR1 MGHRA and CDR2 YSYEKL. Trimming pared 1 base from V and 3 bases from J, leaving 13 bases between. CDR3 length: 15 amino acids. CDR3 amino acids: CASSQGPGTLYEQYF. For the CDR3, the DNA is TGCGCCAGCAGCCAAGGACCGGGGACACTCTACGAGCAGTACTTC.

This clone was recorded once. This rearrangement joins TRBV6-5 to TRBJ1-3; 9 bases map to TRBD1. V gave up 6 bases and J gave up 8 bases; unmatched junction bases: 11. CDR1 MNHEY and CDR2 SVGAGI come from the germline V gene. The CDR3 is 15 amino acids. The CDR3 nucleotides are TGTGCCAGCAGCCCCGGGACAGGGTCCCGTTACACCATATATTTT. Amino acid sequence: CASSPGTGSRYTIYF.

This CDR3 is CASSVGLLYEQYF. The CDR3 DNA reads as TGTGCCAGCAGCGTAGGACTCCTCTACGAGCAGTACTTC. This chain joins TRBV9 and TRBJ2-7; D unclear. Deletions cut 0 bases from V and 3 bases from J, with 7 bases between. Germline-derived CDR1 and CDR2 are SGDLS and YYNGEE. The CDR3 spans 13 residues.

The V gene is TRBV4-3, the J gene TRBJ2-1; TRBD2 matches 11 bases. The CDR3 runs 14 residues. Germline V gene sequence: CDR1 LGHNA, CDR2 YSLEER. Trimming at V came to 4 bases and at J to 4 bases, leaving 0 bases not matched to a gene. The CDR3: CASSLAGGYNEQFF. The CDR3 bases are TGCGCCAGCAGCCTAGCGGGGGGGTACAATGAGCAGTTCTTC.

This clone was recorded at least ten times. This chain joins TRBV19 and TRBJ2-2; D is uncertain. This CDR3 has 15 amino acids. Germline values: CDR1 LNHDA, CDR2 SQIVND (reference sequence). Trimming took off 3 bases at V and 2 bases at J, with 10 bases between the two ends. Written as DNA, the CDR3 is TGTGCCAGTAGTATGCCAGGATTAAACACCGGGGAGCTGTTTTTT. It codes for CASSMPGLNTGELFF.